This record concerns one T cell receptor (beta chain) sequence. This clone has at least ten counts. The antigen it binds to is not known. No base quality values were provided; no much bigger clone lies one nucleotide off. Including cysteine and phenylalanine, the CDR3 has 16 amino acids. Only CDR3 DNA is held: 48 bases, read in frame from base 1. At the junction V is shortened by 3 bases and J by 5 bases; bases outside the gene matches: 8. CDR1 and CDR2 are drawn from the germline V gene: KGHSH, LQKENI. The sample is drawn from a study of metastatic and nonmetastatic thyroid tumors (dated by TCRdb to the early 2020s). At the level of the whole study: Repertoires were compared across peripheral blood and tumor or nodule tissue samples from malignant and benign thyroid patients.

Libraries were prepared through PCR. Sequencing took place on an Illumina HiSeq 4000. The TCR beta-chain CDR3 region of each patient was profiled by high-throughput sequencing. Processing in the source paper ran as follows. A classifier to discriminate distant-metastatic papillary thyroid cancer patients was built from CDR3 differences across clinicopathological groups. Repertoire diversity was assessed with the Shannon index, and tumor-blood repertoire similarity with the Morisita-Horn index. TCRdb reprocessing: public reads trimmed at Q25 with fastp, clones called with MiXCR, in-frame beta chains kept. Here the V and J calls rest on TCRdb's processing, not on the authors' analysis. Recorded for this sample are about 34,000 clones; approximately 17% of them occurred a single time. The ten largest clonotypes hold under 8.5% of the sample. What the work shows at the level of the full study, not this receptor alone: In both blood and tumor samples, TCR beta diversity was reported to be significantly higher in malignant tumors than in benign nodules.

Before undergoing thyroid surgery, none of the patients had been given any kind of treatment. Using T-cell receptor beta sequencing, the study looked back at clinical samples from patients collected from about 2011 to 2018. The TCR comes from a female donor with papillary thyroid cancer or a benign thyroid nodule (not recorded which). Some clones in this sample may be carry-over from other donors' samples. Recombination linked TRBV18 to TRBJ2-7; 12 middle bases align to TRBD2. Sequencing input: blood. The nucleotide sequence is given as TGTGCCAGCTCACCGGTACTAGCGGGAGGACGGGACGAGCAGTACTTC. The encoded protein is CASSPVLAGGRDEQYF. Here the CDR3 is joined to the reference TRBV18 and TRBJ2-7 genes, and the full variable domain is: NAGVMQNPRHLVRRRGQEARLRCSPMKGHSHVYWYRQLPEEGLKFMVYLQKENIIDESGMPKERFSAEFPKEGPSILRIQQVVRGDSAAYFCASSPVLAGGRDEQYFGPGTRLTVT.